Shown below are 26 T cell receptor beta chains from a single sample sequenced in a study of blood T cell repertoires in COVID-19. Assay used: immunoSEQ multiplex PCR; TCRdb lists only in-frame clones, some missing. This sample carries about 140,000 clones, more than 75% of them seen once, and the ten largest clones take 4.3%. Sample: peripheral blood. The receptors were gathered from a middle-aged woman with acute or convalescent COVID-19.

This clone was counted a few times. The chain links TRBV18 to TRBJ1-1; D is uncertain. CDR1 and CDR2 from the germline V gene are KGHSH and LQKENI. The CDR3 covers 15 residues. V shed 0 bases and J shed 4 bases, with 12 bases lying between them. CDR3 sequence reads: CASSPPGSYGTEAFF. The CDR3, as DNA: TGTGCCAGCTCACCACCGGGGAGCTATGGCACTGAAGCTTTCTTT.

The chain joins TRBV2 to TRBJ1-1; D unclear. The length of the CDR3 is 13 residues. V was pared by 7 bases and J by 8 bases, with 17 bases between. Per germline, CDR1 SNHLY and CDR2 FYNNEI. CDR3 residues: CASIRLSRQEAFF. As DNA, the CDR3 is TGTGCCAGCATTCGACTGTCCCGCCAAGAAGCTTTCTTT.

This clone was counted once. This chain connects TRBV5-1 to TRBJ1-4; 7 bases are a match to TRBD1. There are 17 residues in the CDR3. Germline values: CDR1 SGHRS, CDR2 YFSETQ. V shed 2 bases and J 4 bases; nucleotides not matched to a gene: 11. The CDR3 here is CASSFGDRTTRNEKLFF. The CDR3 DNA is TGCGCCAGCAGCTTCGGGGACAGAACCACTCGTAATGAAAAACTGTTTTTT. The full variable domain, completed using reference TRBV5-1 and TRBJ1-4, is KAGVTQTPRYLIKTRGQQVTLSCSPISGHRSVSWYQQTPGQGLQFLFEYFSETQRNKGNFPGRFSGRQFSNSRSEMNVSTLELGDSALYLCASSFGDRTTRNEKLFFGSGTQLSVL.

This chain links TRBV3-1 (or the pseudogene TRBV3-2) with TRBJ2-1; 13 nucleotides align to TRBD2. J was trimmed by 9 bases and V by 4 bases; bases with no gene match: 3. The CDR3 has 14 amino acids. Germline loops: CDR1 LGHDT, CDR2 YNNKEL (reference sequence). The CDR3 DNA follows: TGTGCCAGCAGCCGGACTAGCGGGGGTGGTGAGCAGTTCTTC. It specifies CASSRTSGGGEQFF.

The CDR3 nucleotides read TGCGCCAGCAGTCCAGATGTAGGGGCCAACGTCCTGACTTTC. This gives the protein CASSPDVGANVLTF. V and J are TRBV5-1 and TRBJ2-6; D unclear. CDR3 size: 14 residues. The germline V gene has CDR1 SGHRS and CDR2 YFSETQ. The V end lost 5 bases, the J end lost 4 bases, and 10 bases lay between the germline ends.

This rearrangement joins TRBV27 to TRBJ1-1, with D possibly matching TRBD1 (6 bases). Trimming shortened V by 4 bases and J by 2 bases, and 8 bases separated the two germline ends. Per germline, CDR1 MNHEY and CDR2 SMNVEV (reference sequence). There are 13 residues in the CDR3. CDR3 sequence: CASSSQGNTEAFF. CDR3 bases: TGTGCCAGCAGTTCACAGGGTAACACTGAAGCTTTCTTT.

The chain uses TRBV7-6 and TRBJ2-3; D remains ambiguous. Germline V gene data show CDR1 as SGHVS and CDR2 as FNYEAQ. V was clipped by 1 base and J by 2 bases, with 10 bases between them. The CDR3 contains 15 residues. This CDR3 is CASSLGSAVTDTQYF. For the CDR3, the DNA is TGTGCCAGCAGCTTAGGGTCCGCAGTCACAGATACGCAGTATTTT.

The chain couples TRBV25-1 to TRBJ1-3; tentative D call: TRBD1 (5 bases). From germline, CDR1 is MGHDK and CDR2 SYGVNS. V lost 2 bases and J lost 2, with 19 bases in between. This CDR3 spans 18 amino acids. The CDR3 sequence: CASSELGQGRKAGNTIYF. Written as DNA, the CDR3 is TGTGCCAGCAGTGAACTTGGGCAGGGCAGGAAGGCTGGAAACACCATATATTTT.

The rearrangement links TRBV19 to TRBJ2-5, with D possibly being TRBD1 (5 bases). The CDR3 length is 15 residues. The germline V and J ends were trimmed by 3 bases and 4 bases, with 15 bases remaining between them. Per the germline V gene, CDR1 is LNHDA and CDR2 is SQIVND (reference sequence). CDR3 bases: TGTGCCAGTAGTATGCAGGGTCCTGGCGGAGAGACCCAGTACTTC. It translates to CASSMQGPGGETQYF. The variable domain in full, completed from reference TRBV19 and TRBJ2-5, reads DGGITQSPKYLFRKEGQNVTLSCEQNLNHDAMYWYRQDPGQGLRLIYYSQIVNDFQKGDIAEGYSVSREKKESFPLTVTSAQKNPTAFYLCASSMQGPGGETQYFGPGTRLLVL.

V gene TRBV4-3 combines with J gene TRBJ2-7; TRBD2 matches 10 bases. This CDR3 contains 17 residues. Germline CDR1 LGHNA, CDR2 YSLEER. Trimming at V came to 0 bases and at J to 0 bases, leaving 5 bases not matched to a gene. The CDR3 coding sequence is TGCGCCAGCAGCCAAGATGTACTAGCGGGAAGCTCCTACGAGCAGTACTTC. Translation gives CASSQDVLAGSSYEQYF.

CDR3 loop: CASSRGSHSSYEQYF. CDR3 in DNA: TGTGCCAGCAGTCGGGGTTCCCACAGCTCCTACGAGCAGTACTTC. The genes are TRBV3-1 (or the pseudogene TRBV3-2) and TRBJ2-7; weak D call: TRBD2 (5 bases). Germline V gives CDR1 LGHDT, CDR2 YNNKEL (reference sequence). Trimming took off 6 bases at V and 0 bases at J, with 15 bases between the two ends. CDR3 length: 15 residues.

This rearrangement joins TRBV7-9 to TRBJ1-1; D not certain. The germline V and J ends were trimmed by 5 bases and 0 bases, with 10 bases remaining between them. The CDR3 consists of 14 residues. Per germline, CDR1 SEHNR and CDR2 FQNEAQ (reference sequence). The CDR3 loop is CASSTANLNTEAFF. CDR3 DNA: TGTGCCAGCAGCACTGCCAACCTGAACACTGAAGCTTTCTTT.

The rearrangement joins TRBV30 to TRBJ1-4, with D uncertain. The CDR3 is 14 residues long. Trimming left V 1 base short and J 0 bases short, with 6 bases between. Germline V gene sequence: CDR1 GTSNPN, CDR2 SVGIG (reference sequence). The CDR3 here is CAWSERTTNEKLFF. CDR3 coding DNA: TGTGCCTGGAGTGAGCGGACAACTAATGAAAAACTGTTTTTT.

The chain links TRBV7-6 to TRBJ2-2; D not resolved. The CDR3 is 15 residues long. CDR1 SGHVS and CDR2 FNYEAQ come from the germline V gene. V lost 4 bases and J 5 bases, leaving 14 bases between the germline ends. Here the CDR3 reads CASSSKPGPTGELFF. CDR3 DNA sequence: TGTGCCAGCAGCTCCAAGCCGGGTCCGACCGGGGAGCTGTTTTTT.

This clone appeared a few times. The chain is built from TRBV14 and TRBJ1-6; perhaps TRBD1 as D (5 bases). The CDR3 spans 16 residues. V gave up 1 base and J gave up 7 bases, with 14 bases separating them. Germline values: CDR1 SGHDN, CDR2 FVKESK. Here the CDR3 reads CASSQVGGAKNSPLHF. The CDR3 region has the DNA TGTGCCAGCAGCCAAGTAGGAGGGGCGAAGAATTCACCCCTCCACTTT.

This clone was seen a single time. The CDR3 sequence is CASSGGGTDTQYF. The CDR3 DNA follows: TGTGCCAGCAGCGGGGGAGGCACAGATACGCAGTATTTT. The rearrangement joins TRBV9 to TRBJ2-3, with D tentatively TRBD2 (5 bases). The CDR3 is 13 residues long. Trimming pared 3 bases from V and 1 base from J, leaving 6 bases between. Germline V CDR1 and CDR2: SGDLS, YYNGEE.

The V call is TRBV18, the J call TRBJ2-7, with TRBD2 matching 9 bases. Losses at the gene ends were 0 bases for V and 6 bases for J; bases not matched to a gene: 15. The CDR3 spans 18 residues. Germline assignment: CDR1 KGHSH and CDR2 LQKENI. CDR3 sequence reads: CASSPPGTVGGRAAEQYF. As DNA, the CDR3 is TGTGCCAGCTCACCACCCGGGACGGTCGGCGGGAGGGCCGCCGAGCAGTACTTC. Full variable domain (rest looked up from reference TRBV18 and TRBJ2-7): NAGVMQNPRHLVRRRGQEARLRCSPMKGHSHVYWYRQLPEEGLKFMVYLQKENIIDESGMPKERFSAEFPKEGPSILRIQQVVRGDSAAYFCASSPPGTVGGRAAEQYFGPGTRLTVT.

Here the CDR3 DNA reads TGTGCCACCAGCAGAGGCCCACGGGGGGGTAACACTGAAGCTTTCTTT. Residues: CATSRGPRGGNTEAFF. The chain uses TRBV15 and TRBJ1-1, with D tentatively TRBD1 (5 bases). Trimming stripped 1 base from V and 2 bases from J, with 14 bases between. CDR3 length: 16 amino acids. Germline V gene lookup returns CDR1 LNHNV and CDR2 YYDKDF (reference sequence).

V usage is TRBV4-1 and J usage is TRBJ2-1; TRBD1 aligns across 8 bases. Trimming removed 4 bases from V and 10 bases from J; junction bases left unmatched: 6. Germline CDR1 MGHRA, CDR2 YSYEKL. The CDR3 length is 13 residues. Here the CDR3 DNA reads TGCGCCAGCAGCCCCCAGGGGGCGGAAGAGCAGTTCTTC. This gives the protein CASSPQGAEEQFF.

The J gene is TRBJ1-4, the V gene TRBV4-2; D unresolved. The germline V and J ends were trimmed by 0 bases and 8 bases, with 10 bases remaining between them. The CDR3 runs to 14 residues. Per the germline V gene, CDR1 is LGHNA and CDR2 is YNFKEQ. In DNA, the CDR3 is TGTGCCAGCAGCCAAGAACTCGGGAGGGAAAAACTGTTTTTT. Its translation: CASSQELGREKLFF.

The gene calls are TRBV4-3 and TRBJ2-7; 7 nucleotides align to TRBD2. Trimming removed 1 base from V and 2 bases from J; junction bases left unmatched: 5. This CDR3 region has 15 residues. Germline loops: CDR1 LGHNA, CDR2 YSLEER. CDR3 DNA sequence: TGCGCCAGCAGCCAAGTACTAGCGCTGGCCTACGAGCAGTACTTC. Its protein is CASSQVLALAYEQYF.

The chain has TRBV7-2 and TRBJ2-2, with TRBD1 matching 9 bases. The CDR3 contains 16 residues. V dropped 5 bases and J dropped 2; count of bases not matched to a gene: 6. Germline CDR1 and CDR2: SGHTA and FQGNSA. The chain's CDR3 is CASSEGQGYNTGELFF. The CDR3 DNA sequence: TGTGCCAGCAGCGAAGGACAGGGGTACAACACCGGGGAGCTGTTTTTT.

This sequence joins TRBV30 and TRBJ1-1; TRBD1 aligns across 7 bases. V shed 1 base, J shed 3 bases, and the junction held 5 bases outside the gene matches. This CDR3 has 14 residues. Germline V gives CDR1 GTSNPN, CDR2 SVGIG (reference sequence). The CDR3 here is CAWSGGGRDTEAFF. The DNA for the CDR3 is TGTGCCTGGAGTGGAGGGGGCCGGGACACTGAAGCTTTCTTT. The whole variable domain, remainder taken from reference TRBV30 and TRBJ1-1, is SQTIHQWPATLVQPVGSPLSLECTVEGTSNPNLYWYRQAAGRGLQLLFYSVGIGQISSEVPQNLSASRPQDRQFILSSKKLLLSDSGFYLCAWSGGGRDTEAFFGQGTRLTVV.

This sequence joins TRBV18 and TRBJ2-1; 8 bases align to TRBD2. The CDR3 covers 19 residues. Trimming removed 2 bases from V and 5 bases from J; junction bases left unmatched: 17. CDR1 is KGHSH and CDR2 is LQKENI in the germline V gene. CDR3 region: CASSPNSLAGPDRNNEQFF. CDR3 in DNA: TGTGCCAGCTCACCAAATTCTCTAGCGGGCCCCGACCGTAACAATGAGCAGTTCTTC.

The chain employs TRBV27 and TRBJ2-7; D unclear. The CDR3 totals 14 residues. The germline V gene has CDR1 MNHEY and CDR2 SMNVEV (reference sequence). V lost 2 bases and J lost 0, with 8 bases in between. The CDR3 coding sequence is TGTGCCAGCAGTTTACACGGGTACTCCTACGAGCAGTACTTC. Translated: CASSLHGYSYEQYF.

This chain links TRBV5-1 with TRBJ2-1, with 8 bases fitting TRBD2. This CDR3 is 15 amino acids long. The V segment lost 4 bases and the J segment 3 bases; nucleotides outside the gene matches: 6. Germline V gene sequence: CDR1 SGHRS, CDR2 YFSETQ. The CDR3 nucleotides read TGCGCCAGCAGCCCCGGGACTAGTGTCTACAATGAGCAGTTCTTC. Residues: CASSPGTSVYNEQFF.